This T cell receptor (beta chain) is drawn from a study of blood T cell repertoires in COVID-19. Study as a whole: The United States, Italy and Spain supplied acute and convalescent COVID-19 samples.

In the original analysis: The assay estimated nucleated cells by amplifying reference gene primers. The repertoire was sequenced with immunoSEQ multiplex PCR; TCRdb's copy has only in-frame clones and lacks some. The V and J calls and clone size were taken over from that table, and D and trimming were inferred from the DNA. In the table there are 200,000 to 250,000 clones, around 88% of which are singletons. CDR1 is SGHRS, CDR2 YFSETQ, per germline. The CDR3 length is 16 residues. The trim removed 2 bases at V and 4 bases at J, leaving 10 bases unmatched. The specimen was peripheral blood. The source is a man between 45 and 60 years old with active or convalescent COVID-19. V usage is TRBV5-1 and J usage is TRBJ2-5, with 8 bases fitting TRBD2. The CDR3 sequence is CASSLNGGANRETQYF. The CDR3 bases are TGCGCCAGCAGCTTAAACGGGGGGGCGAATCGAGAGACCCAGTACTTC. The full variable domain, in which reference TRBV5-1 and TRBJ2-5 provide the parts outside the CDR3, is KAGVTQTPRYLIKTRGQQVTLSCSPISGHRSVSWYQQTPGQGLQFLFEYFSETQRNKGNFPGRFSGRQFSNSRSEMNVSTLELGDSALYLCASSLNGGANRETQYFGPGTRLLVL.